Shown below are 30 T cell receptor beta chains from a single sample sequenced in a study of identifying expanded T cells in peripheral blood. TCRdb's table, derived via immunoSEQ multiplex PCR, lists solely in-frame clones and lacks some. The sample includes 83,000 or so clones, roughly 90% of them seen just once. The sequenced material came from blood. The source of these receptors is a person between 18 and 75 years old in good health.

The rearrangement links TRBV6-4 to TRBJ2-4, with D perhaps matching TRBD1 (5 bases). V was pared by 2 bases and J by 8 bases, with 13 bases between. This CDR3 has 14 amino acids. The germline V gene encodes CDR1 MRHNA and CDR2 SNTAGT. CDR3 sequence reads: CASSDGAPRDIQYF. Here the CDR3 DNA reads TGTGCCAGCAGTGACGGGGCACCCAGGGACATTCAGTACTTC.

The chain employs TRBV7-3 and TRBJ1-1; D ambiguous. Trimming took off 5 bases at V and 0 bases at J, with 7 bases between the two ends. The CDR3 is 13 amino acids. In germline, CDR1 is SGHTA, CDR2 FQGTGA. The DNA of the CDR3 is TGTGCCAGCAGCGTACAACTGAACACTGAAGCTTTCTTT. Protein product: CASSVQLNTEAFF.

The chain is built from TRBV6-7 and TRBJ2-3, with a weak D call TRBD2 (5 bases). TRBV6-7 is classed as an ORF, of uncertain function. V gave up 1 base and J gave up 2 bases, with 7 bases separating them. This CDR3 is built from 14 residues. The CDR3 sequence is CASSYYGDTDTQYF. CDR3 coding DNA: TGTGCCAGCAGTTACTACGGGGACACAGATACGCAGTATTTT.

The CDR3 DNA is TGTGCCAGCAGCCCCCCCGGGATGAGTCACGAGCAGTACTTC. The encoded protein is CASSPPGMSHEQYF. The chain couples TRBV9 to TRBJ2-7, with D perhaps matching TRBD2 (5 bases). The CDR3 runs 14 residues. Germline V gene lookup returns CDR1 SGDLS and CDR2 YYNGEE. V was trimmed by 4 bases and J by 5 bases, leaving 16 bases between them.

This chain connects TRBV4-3 to TRBJ1-2; no definite D call. The germline V gene has CDR1 LGHNA and CDR2 YSLEER. Trimming took 2 bases from V and 4 from J, leaving 17 bases between them. This CDR3 spans 16 amino acids. The CDR3 is CASSQSTGDLIYGYTF. The CDR3 DNA sequence: TGCGCCAGCAGCCAATCGACCGGGGATCTCATCTATGGCTACACCTTC.

J is TRBJ2-7 and V is TRBV4-1; TRBD2 agrees at 7 bases. CDR1 is MGHRA, CDR2 YSYEKL, per germline. The V and J ends lost 4 bases and 0 bases, in that order; junction bases with no gene match: 12. The length of the CDR3 is 17 residues. Here the CDR3 DNA reads TGCGCCAGCAGCCGGGCCGGGGGGACCTATAGCTCCTACGAGCAGTACTTC. Protein: CASSRAGGTYSSYEQYF.

V usage is TRBV4-1 and J usage is TRBJ2-7, with a weak D call TRBD2 (5 bases). CDR3 size: 18 residues. CDR1 is MGHRA, CDR2 YSYEKL, per germline. Trimming shortened V by 1 base and J by 5 bases, and 24 bases separated the two germline ends. CDR3 residues: CASSQVDMGFASSHEQYF. CDR3 nucleotides: TGCGCCAGCAGCCAAGTTGATATGGGGTTTGCTAGCAGCCACGAGCAGTACTTC.

The chain links TRBV5-5 to TRBJ1-2; D is perhaps TRBD1 (6 bases). In germline, CDR1 is SGHKS, CDR2 YYEKEE (reference sequence). V was cut by 0 bases and J by 7 bases, with 13 bases left in between. The CDR3 contains 14 residues. The CDR3 here is CASSLGPGAVGYTF. CDR3 coding DNA: TGTGCCAGCAGCTTGGGTCCGGGGGCGGTTGGCTACACCTTC.

CDR3 sequence: CASSLAYQETQYF. Here the CDR3 DNA reads TGTGCCAGCAGCTTGGCCTATCAAGAGACCCAGTACTTC. The genes are TRBV5-4 and TRBJ2-5; D gene unclear. This CDR3 comprises 13 residues. Germline V gives CDR1 SGHNT, CDR2 YYREEE (reference sequence). V lost 0 bases, J lost 2 bases, and 5 bases lay in between.

V gene TRBV18 combines with J gene TRBJ2-1, with 7 bases lining up with TRBD1. This CDR3 has 14 amino acids. J was trimmed by 3 bases and V by 3 bases; bases with no gene match: 2. The germline gives CDR1 KGHSH, CDR2 LQKENI. The DNA for the CDR3 is TGTGCCAGCTCACCCGGGACAGTCTACAATGAGCAGTTCTTC. Translated: CASSPGTVYNEQFF.

The chain carries TRBV6-5 and TRBJ2-3; D possibly corresponds to TRBD2 (5 bases). V shed 5 bases and J shed 5 bases, with 11 bases lying between them. Germline loops: CDR1 MNHEY, CDR2 SVGAGI. There are 13 residues in the CDR3. The CDR3: CASSRGLGDTQYF. As DNA, the CDR3 is TGTGCCAGCAGTCGCGGGTTGGGAGATACGCAGTATTTT.

V and J are TRBV20-1 and TRBJ2-1; 8 nucleotides line up with TRBD2. CDR1 and CDR2 from the germline V gene are DFQATT and SNEGSKA (reference sequence). Trimming took 6 bases from V and 10 from J; bases not matched to a gene: 5. The CDR3 spans 11 residues. CDR3 residues: CSAPRLAEQFF. CDR3 nucleotides: TGCAGTGCCCCTCGACTAGCGGAGCAGTTCTTC.

This clone has only a few counts. V and J are TRBV27 and TRBJ1-4, with D uncertain. The CDR3 spans 15 residues. Germline V gene lookup returns CDR1 MNHEY and CDR2 SMNVEV (reference sequence). V was cut by 3 bases and J by 4 bases, with 12 bases left in between. The CDR3 nucleotides are TGTGCCAGCAGTTTCCTGCGTGCGGGTAATGAAAAACTGTTTTTT. Residues: CASSFLRAGNEKLFF.

The rearrangement links TRBV6-4 to TRBJ1-1; the match to TRBD1 covers 10 bases. J gave up 4 bases and V 0 bases, and 2 bases lay outside the gene matches. CDR3 length: 15 amino acids. The V gene's germline CDR1 is MRHNA and CDR2 SNTAGT. This CDR3 reads CASSDSDRGGTEAFF. CDR3 bases: TGTGCCAGCAGTGACTCGGACAGGGGGGGCACTGAAGCTTTCTTT.

This chain joins TRBV18 and TRBJ1-4; 7 bases line up with TRBD1. Germline V gene lookup returns CDR1 KGHSH and CDR2 LQKENI. Trimming cost V 0 bases and J 5 bases; bases outside gene matches: 6. This CDR3 has 16 residues. The CDR3 sequence: CASSPPWDSGNEKLFF. The CDR3 bases are TGTGCCAGCTCACCACCATGGGACAGCGGAAATGAAAAACTGTTTTTT.

The J gene is TRBJ1-2, the V gene TRBV11-2; D gene uncertain. CDR1 is SGHAT, CDR2 FQNNGV, per germline. The CDR3 spans 13 residues. V was pared by 5 bases and J by 2 bases, with 9 bases between. The CDR3 sequence is CASSLGRNYGYTF. The DNA for the CDR3 is TGTGCCAGCAGCCTAGGGAGAAACTATGGCTACACCTTC.

The chain couples TRBV6-5 to TRBJ1-5; TRBD1 agrees at 10 bases. Germline V gives CDR1 MNHEY, CDR2 SVGAGI. The CDR3 contains 15 residues. With 5 bases clipped from V and 10 bases from J, the junction kept 11 bases outside the gene matches. The CDR3 reads CASSRSTGGPLPQHF. CDR3 DNA: TGTGCCAGCAGTAGATCGACAGGGGGCCCGCTCCCCCAGCATTTT.

The chain uses TRBV7-3 and TRBJ2-1; D is unresolved. The CDR3 is 13 amino acids. V was pared by 4 bases and J by 12 bases, with 16 bases between. CDR1 SGHTA and CDR2 FQGTGA come from the germline V gene. The CDR3 sequence is CASSSSIPPRQFF. CDR3 nucleotides: TGTGCCAGCAGCTCCTCGATTCCACCAAGGCAGTTCTTC.

This chain joins TRBV11-1 and TRBJ2-7; D remains ambiguous. The V end was cut by 1 base, the J end by 6 bases, with 13 bases between. This CDR3 has 14 amino acids. The V gene's germline CDR1 is SGHAT and CDR2 FQDESV (reference sequence). The CDR3 nucleotides read TGTGCCAGCAGCTTAGTCCGCCGGGCTCTCGAGCAGTACTTC. It codes for CASSLVRRALEQYF. The full variable domain, rest sourced from reference TRBV11-1 and TRBJ2-7, is EAEVAQSPRYKITEKSQAVAFWCDPISGHATLYWYRQILGQGPELLVQFQDESVVDDSQLPKDRFSAERLKGVDSTLKIQPAELGDSAMYLCASSLVRRALEQYFGPGTRLTVT.

The rearrangement links TRBV10-3 to TRBJ1-5; 7 bases are shared with TRBD1. V was clipped by 3 bases and J by 10 bases; unmatched bases: 6. Germline values: CDR1 ENHRY, CDR2 SYGVKD. The CDR3 has 13 residues. The CDR3: CAISDTGVGPQHF. The CDR3 DNA follows: TGTGCCATCAGTGATACAGGGGTTGGACCCCAGCATTTT.

This clone has only a few counts. V usage is TRBV7-9 and J usage is TRBJ1-3; the D is unclear. The germline V gene has CDR1 SEHNR and CDR2 FQNEAQ (reference sequence). The V and J ends lost 4 bases and 0 bases respectively, with 10 bases between them. CDR3 size: 15 residues. The CDR3 nucleotides read TGTGCCAGCAGCTCCCCGGCCCTCTCTGGAAACACCATATATTTT. This codes for CASSSPALSGNTIYF.

V is TRBV27 and J is TRBJ2-1; 9 nucleotides agree with TRBD2. Germline V gene sequence: CDR1 MNHEY, CDR2 SMNVEV (reference sequence). V dropped 2 bases and J dropped 7; count of bases not matched to a gene: 6. The CDR3 runs 15 residues. For the CDR3, the DNA is TGTGCCAGCAGTTTAGCTAGCGGGACTTTGAATGAGCAGTTCTTC. Protein product: CASSLASGTLNEQFF.

This clone was counted a single time. This sequence joins TRBV30 and TRBJ1-1; no firm D call. Trimming took off 0 bases at V and 2 bases at J, with 10 bases between the two ends. The CDR3 has 14 amino acids. CDR1 GTSNPN and CDR2 SVGIG come from the germline V gene (reference sequence). In DNA, the CDR3 is TGTGCCTGGAGTGTCTGGGTTCAAAACACTGAAGCTTTCTTT. Residues: CAWSVWVQNTEAFF.

The CDR3 nucleotides are TGTGCCAGCAGTTTGGACAGGGGGCAGGCGGAGACCCAGTACTTC. It encodes CASSLDRGQAETQYF. The rearrangement joins TRBV28 to TRBJ2-5; TRBD1 agrees at 11 bases. Unmatched junction bases numbered 5, after V lost 3 bases and J lost 5 bases. Per the germline V gene, CDR1 is MDHEN and CDR2 is SYDVKM. The CDR3 is 15 amino acids.

This clone was picked up one time. The chain joins TRBV7-6 to TRBJ1-2; D may be TRBD1 (6 bases). The germline V gene encodes CDR1 SGHVS and CDR2 FNYEAQ. This CDR3 has 15 amino acids. The V gene lost 0 bases and the J gene lost 6 bases, with 14 bases spanning the gap. The CDR3 DNA reads as TGTGCCAGCAGCTTAGCGCGGGGGCTTAATGATGGCTACACCTTC. The encoded protein is CASSLARGLNDGYTF.

This chain uses TRBV4-2 with TRBJ2-3; D is possibly TRBD2 (7 bases). The germline gives CDR1 LGHNA, CDR2 YNFKEQ. The CDR3 is 16 residues long. Between the trimmed V and J ends, which lost 0 bases and 3 bases, there was a span of 13 bases. Here the CDR3 DNA reads TGTGCCAGCAGCCAAGATTGGGGGGGGGCAACAGATACGCAGTATTTT. Translated: CASSQDWGGATDTQYF.

CDR3 bases: TGTGCCAGCAGCCCCAGACCAGACAGGGGTGAAACCTACGAGCAGTACTTC. This codes for CASSPRPDRGETYEQYF. V usage is TRBV9 and J usage is TRBJ2-7, with 8 bases identical to TRBD1. This CDR3 is 17 amino acids long. From germline, CDR1 is SGDLS and CDR2 YYNGEE. Trimming at V came to 4 bases and at J to 2 bases, leaving 14 bases not matched to a gene.

The chain couples TRBV18 to TRBJ1-1; no definite D call. Germline V gene sequence: CDR1 KGHSH, CDR2 LQKENI. CDR3 length: 12 amino acids. With 3 bases removed from V and 3 bases from J, the gap between germline ends came to 5 bases. In nucleotides, the CDR3 is TGTGCCAGCTCACCTTCTTACACTGAAGCTTTCTTT. Protein: CASSPSYTEAFF.

This clone occurred once. This chain joins TRBV4-3 and TRBJ2-2; 11 bases line up with TRBD2. Germline CDR1 is LGHNA and CDR2 is YSLEER. V lost 3 bases to trimming and J lost 2 bases; unmatched junction nucleotides: 8. The CDR3 spans 18 residues. The CDR3 protein is CASSHVLLAGGNTGELFF. Written as DNA, the CDR3 is TGCGCCAGCAGCCACGTCTTGCTAGCGGGAGGCAACACCGGGGAGCTGTTTTTT.

A few counts support this clone. This chain connects TRBV5-1 to TRBJ2-3; 9 bases line up with TRBD1. This CDR3 is built from 15 residues. Germline V lookup: CDR1 SGHRS, CDR2 YFSETQ. The ends lost 5 bases at V and 2 bases at J; junction bases unmatched: 6. This CDR3 reads CASRRDREDTDTQYF. The CDR3 coding sequence is TGCGCCAGCAGAAGGGACAGGGAGGACACAGATACGCAGTATTTT.